Below are 31 T cell receptor beta chains sequenced from a single sample in a study of T-cell memory formation after mild COVID-19. TCRdb re-called the 5' RACE reads through MiXCR, storing one row per CDR3 protein. The data show approximately 400,000 distinct CDR3 sequences, 24% seen once. Sequencing used PBMCs or a T cell subset sorted from them (not recorded which). The receptors come from an adult woman who had mild COVID-19 (a few samples of this study predate the infection). Cell type and time point are not known.

The chain recombines TRBV5-1 with TRBJ2-2; a possible D gene is TRBD1 (6 bases). The CDR3 is made up of 15 amino acids. V lost 4 bases to trimming and J lost 6 bases, with 16 bases between them. Germline values: CDR1 SGHRS, CDR2 YFSETQ. The CDR3 DNA is TGCGCCAGCAGCCCAGGGGATGCGCTACCCGGGGAGCTGTTTTTT. Residues: CASSPGDALPGELFF.

Note on this clonotype: The junction and the germline gene differ at one end; a read error may be behind it. The chain links TRBV7-8 to TRBJ2-1; the match to TRBD2 covers 7 bases. This CDR3 contains 12 residues. Looked up from germline, CDR1 is SGHVS and CDR2 is FQNEAQ. CDR3 region: CASSLSGLVYHF. The CDR3 DNA reads as TGTGCCAGCAGCTTATCCGGACTAGTCTACCATTTC.

The chain employs TRBV24-1 and TRBJ2-1; 8 nucleotides line up with TRBD2. The CDR3 covers 13 residues. Germline lookup yields CDR1 KGHDR and CDR2 SFDVKD. V gave up 3 bases and J gave up 11 bases; unmatched junction bases: 5. The CDR3 is CATSDPLAGKQFF. As DNA, the CDR3 is TGTGCCACCAGTGATCCCTTAGCGGGAAAGCAGTTCTTC.

This clonotype was seen only a few times. The chain links TRBV2 to TRBJ2-1, with 10 bases fitting TRBD2. CDR3 length equals 15 residues. After removal of 5 bases from V and 9 bases from J, the junction contained 10 bases not matched to a gene. Germline values: CDR1 SNHLY, CDR2 FYNNEI. The CDR3 region is CASSWVAGGPTEQFF. For the CDR3, the DNA is TGTGCCAGCAGTTGGGTAGCGGGGGGTCCCACTGAGCAGTTCTTC.

This clonotype was detected once. V gene TRBV5-1 combines with J gene TRBJ1-4; D might be TRBD1 (6 bases). Germline V gene lookup returns CDR1 SGHRS and CDR2 YFSETQ. The CDR3 runs to 15 residues. V lost 2 bases, J lost 4 bases, and 12 bases lay in between. Written as DNA, the CDR3 is TGCGCCAGCAGCTTTATGACAGGCCTTAATGAAAAACTGTTTTTT. This gives the protein CASSFMTGLNEKLFF.

The chain couples TRBV20-1 to TRBJ1-5; D possibly corresponds to TRBD1 (5 bases). Per the germline V gene, CDR1 is DFQATT and CDR2 is SNEGSKA (reference sequence). Trimming shortened V by 1 base and J by 0 bases, and 10 bases separated the two germline ends. The CDR3 consists of 15 residues. CDR3 sequence: CSARGGWASNQPQHF. Here the CDR3 DNA reads TGCAGTGCTAGAGGGGGGTGGGCTAGCAATCAGCCCCAGCATTTT.

This clonotype was counted ten times or more. This sequence joins TRBV13 and TRBJ2-3; TRBD2 agrees at 9 bases. Germline V gives CDR1 PRHDT, CDR2 FYEKMQ (reference sequence). The V gene end was trimmed by 5 bases and the J gene end by 4 bases; junction bases not matched to a gene: 7. CDR3 size: 15 residues. The CDR3 DNA is TGTGCCAGCAGCCTTAGCGGGGGAGGATCAGATACGCAGTATTTT. It yields the protein CASSLSGGGSDTQYF.

V usage is TRBV27 and J usage is TRBJ2-7, with 13 bases that match TRBD2. The CDR3 extends over 14 amino acids. CDR1 MNHEY and CDR2 SMNVEV come from the germline V gene (reference sequence). V lost 8 bases and J lost 5; bases outside the gene matches: 6. CDR3 protein: CASRYGLAGDEQYF. The CDR3 DNA is TGTGCCAGCCGATACGGACTAGCGGGGGACGAGCAGTACTTC.

The chain employs TRBV24-1 and TRBJ2-7; 10 bases map to TRBD1. With V trimmed by 3 bases and J by 3 bases, 4 bases remained unmatched. This CDR3 region has 15 residues. Germline V gene lookup returns CDR1 KGHDR and CDR2 SFDVKD. CDR3 sequence (DNA): TGTGCCACCAGTGATCCTCGGACAGGGGGCTACGAGCAGTACTTC. Its translation is CATSDPRTGGYEQYF.

This clonotype occurred a few times. This sequence joins TRBV29-1 and TRBJ2-7; TRBD1 matches 8 bases. This CDR3 spans 13 amino acids. The ends lost 6 bases at V and 3 bases at J; junction bases unmatched: 7. The germline gives CDR1 SQVTM, CDR2 ANQGSEA. DNA of the CDR3: TGCAGCGTGGGCCGGGGACAGGTCTACGAGCAGTACTTC. Its protein product is CSVGRGQVYEQYF.

The V and J genes are TRBV7-8 and TRBJ2-5, with D perhaps TRBD1 or TRBD2 (8 bases each). From germline, CDR1 is SGHVS and CDR2 FQNEAQ. This CDR3 region has 17 residues. Trimming removed 4 bases from V and 5 bases from J, with 23 bases in between. DNA of the CDR3: TGTGCCAGCAGCTATACTAGCGGACAGGGAGCGGGGGAGACCCAGTACTTC. Translating gives CASSYTSGQGAGETQYF.

This rearrangement joins TRBV19 to TRBJ1-1; the D gene is possibly TRBD1 (6 bases). V lost 5 bases to trimming and J lost 4 bases, with 14 bases between them. The CDR3 covers 14 residues. Germline V gene data show CDR1 as LNHDA and CDR2 as SQIVND (reference sequence). CDR3 in amino acids: CASSPRSRGTEAFF. In DNA, the CDR3 is TGTGCCAGTAGTCCTAGGAGCAGGGGCACTGAAGCTTTCTTT.

This clonotype was seen a few times. The V and J genes are TRBV24-1 and TRBJ1-2; TRBD1 agrees at 7 bases. CDR1 KGHDR and CDR2 SFDVKD come from the germline V gene. The CDR3 has 14 amino acids. V lost 4 bases, J lost 9 bases, and 10 bases stayed unmatched. The CDR3 reads CATSDPGTAARYTF. CDR3 DNA sequence: TGTGCCACCAGTGACCCTGGGACAGCTGCTCGCTACACCTTC.

V and J are TRBV7-3 and TRBJ2-7; D is possibly TRBD1 or TRBD2 (5 bases each). The CDR3 consists of 15 residues. In germline, CDR1 is SGHTA, CDR2 FQGTGA. V was cut by 8 bases and J by 0 bases, with 17 bases left in between. DNA of the CDR3: TGTGCCAGCTCTGACGGGGCAGCCAACTCCTACGAGCAGTACTTC. Its translation is CASSDGAANSYEQYF.

This clonotype has more than one count but fewer than ten. J is TRBJ2-2 and V is TRBV10-3; a weak D match, TRBD2 (6 bases). This CDR3 has 17 residues. Germline-derived CDR1 and CDR2 are ENHRY and SYGVKD. V was cut by 5 bases and J by 3 bases, with 19 bases left in between. CDR3 sequence reads: CAISTSNSDMHTGELFF. The CDR3 coding sequence is TGTGCCATCAGTACTAGCAATTCGGACATGCACACCGGGGAGCTGTTTTTT.

The V gene is TRBV9, the J gene TRBJ1-1, with D unclear. Per the germline V gene, CDR1 is SGDLS and CDR2 is YYNGEE. V was pared by 0 bases and J by 1 base, with 7 bases between. This CDR3 comprises 14 residues. The CDR3 DNA is TGTGCCAGCAGCGTAGACGTTACGAACACTGAAGCTTTCTTT. Protein product: CASSVDVTNTEAFF.

This rearrangement joins TRBV11-2 to TRBJ2-3; the match to TRBD2 covers 16 bases. CDR3 size: 17 residues. CDR1 and CDR2 from the germline V gene are SGHAT and FQNNGV. Unmatched junction bases numbered 5, after V lost 4 bases and J lost 4 bases. CDR3 sequence (DNA): TGTGCCAGCAGCTCGGGACTAGCGGGGGGGGCGGCAGATACGCAGTATTTT. Its translation is CASSSGLAGGAADTQYF.

The chain is built from TRBV20-1 and TRBJ2-7; D is uncertain. Deletions cut 3 bases from V and 2 bases from J, with 26 bases between. This CDR3 spans 18 amino acids. Germline V gene sequence: CDR1 DFQATT, CDR2 SNEGSKA (reference sequence). This CDR3 is CSARVPIQNPGSPYEQYF. The CDR3 DNA reads TGCAGTGCTAGGGTCCCCATCCAAAACCCAGGATCACCCTACGAGCAGTACTTC.

The chain combines TRBV19 with TRBJ2-3; maybe TRBD1 (6 bases). V was cut by 2 bases and J by 6 bases, with 6 bases left in between. The germline V gene has CDR1 LNHDA and CDR2 SQIVND (reference sequence). The CDR3 covers 12 residues. Written as DNA, the CDR3 is TGTGCCAGTAGTATAACAGGGGATACGCAGTATTTT. It encodes CASSITGDTQYF.

This clonotype was seen at least ten times. The chain carries TRBV7-9 and TRBJ2-7; 12 nucleotides match TRBD2. V lost 6 bases, J lost 6 bases, and 9 bases stayed unmatched. Germline V gene lookup returns CDR1 SEHNR and CDR2 FQNEAQ (reference sequence). The CDR3 extends over 15 amino acids. Here the CDR3 DNA reads TGTGCCAGCAGTTCGACTAGCGGGGGTTCCGTCGAGCAGTACTTC. This sequence encodes CASSSTSGGSVEQYF.

The V gene is TRBV2, the J gene TRBJ1-2, with D possibly being TRBD1 (6 bases). The germline V gene encodes CDR1 SNHLY and CDR2 FYNNEI. The CDR3 contains 14 residues. The ends were cut back, 5 bases at V and 2 bases at J, with 12 bases in the middle. CDR3 sequence reads: CASSPGTRNYGYTF. CDR3 DNA: TGTGCCAGCAGTCCAGGGACAAGAAACTATGGCTACACCTTC.

Of note for this clonotype: The junction differs from germline at one of its ends, possibly a read error. The rearrangement uses TRBV24-1 and TRBJ2-1, with 13 bases matching TRBD2. The CDR3 is 14 amino acids. CDR1 and CDR2 from the germline V gene are KGHDR and SFDVKD. The CDR3: CATSGLTSGRAQVF. The CDR3 coding sequence is TGTGCCACCAGTGGGCTTACTAGCGGGAGGGCCCAGGTCTTC.

The chain carries TRBV5-1 and TRBJ2-7; D assignment may be TRBD1 or TRBD2 (5 bases each). Germline values: CDR1 SGHRS, CDR2 YFSETQ. CDR3 length equals 16 residues. V was trimmed by 0 bases and J by 3 bases, leaving 16 bases between them. This CDR3 reads CASSLERGRFGYEQYF. As DNA, the CDR3 is TGCGCCAGCAGCTTGGAGAGGGGACGTTTTGGCTACGAGCAGTACTTC.

This clonotype was detected ten times or more. The chain couples TRBV19 to TRBJ2-7, with D possibly being TRBD2 (6 bases). The CDR3 length is 14 residues. Germline V gene data show CDR1 as LNHDA and CDR2 as SQIVND (reference sequence). Trimming left V 4 bases short and J 3 bases short, with 13 bases between. CDR3 DNA sequence: TGTGCCAGTAGTAGGCAGGGAGGCGGCTACGAGCAGTACTTC. It specifies CASSRQGGGYEQYF.

In its sample, this clonotype was seen a few times. The chain is built from TRBV29-1 and TRBJ2-7; either TRBD1 or TRBD2 may supply D (5 bases each). Germline-derived CDR1 and CDR2 are SQVTM and ANQGSEA. This CDR3 is built from 11 residues. Trimming stripped 6 bases from V and 12 bases from J, with 18 bases between. The DNA for the CDR3 is TGCAGCGTGGTTTCTAGGGACCTTCGGTACTTC. This encodes CSVVSRDLRYF.

In this sample, this clonotype turned up a few times. This rearrangement joins TRBV5-1 to TRBJ2-1; TRBD2 might be the D (5 bases). This CDR3 comprises 16 residues. Trimming left V 0 bases short and J 0 bases short, with 10 bases between. Germline lookup yields CDR1 SGHRS and CDR2 YFSETQ. For the CDR3, the DNA is TGCGCCAGCAGCTTGGAAAGCCGGGGCTCCTACAATGAGCAGTTCTTC. Protein: CASSLESRGSYNEQFF.

The rearrangement joins TRBV7-9 to TRBJ2-1; 10 positions match TRBD2. Unmatched junction bases numbered 15, after V lost 6 bases and J lost 10 bases. The CDR3 runs 16 residues. Germline CDR1 is SEHNR and CDR2 is FQNEAQ (reference sequence). The CDR3 here is CASSYFLAGAEGEQFF. CDR3 DNA sequence: TGTGCCAGCAGTTATTTTCTAGCGGGGGCAGAAGGAGAGCAGTTCTTC.

This clonotype has just a few counts. V is TRBV4-1 and J is TRBJ1-2; D is uncertain. CDR3 length equals 15 residues. From germline, CDR1 is MGHRA and CDR2 YSYEKL. V lost 1 base to trimming and J lost 4 bases, with 13 bases between them. CDR3 sequence: CASSQAPASPYGYTF. The CDR3 coding sequence is TGCGCCAGCAGCCAAGCCCCCGCCAGCCCCTATGGCTACACCTTC.

This sequence joins TRBV9 and TRBJ2-5, with 7 bases identical to TRBD2. Looked up from germline, CDR1 is SGDLS and CDR2 is YYNGEE. The CDR3 runs 15 residues. With 3 bases clipped from V and 5 bases from J, the junction kept 10 bases outside the gene matches. The CDR3 here is CASSEGLEGWETQYF. Written as DNA, the CDR3 is TGTGCCAGCAGCGAAGGACTAGAGGGATGGGAGACCCAGTACTTC.

V is TRBV21-1 and J is TRBJ2-7; the table calls TRBD1, which could not be checked here. TRBV21-1 is given as a pseudogene. The CDR3 is 14 amino acids. CDR3 residues: CASSKNQGSYEQYF. The CDR3 region has the DNA TGTGCCAGCAGCAAAAATCAGGGATCCTACGAGCAGTACTTC.

The sample holds a few counts of this clonotype. V and J are TRBV12-3 or TRBV12-4 and TRBJ1-6, with 7 bases matching TRBD1. This CDR3 is 14 amino acids long. The V gene end was trimmed by 7 bases and the J gene end by 9 bases; junction bases not matched to a gene: 9. CDR3 DNA: TGTGCCAGCACCCTGGGACAGAGTATTTCACCCCTCCACTTT. Translation: CASTLGQSISPLHF.